Listed below are T cell receptor beta chains from one sample, sequenced in a study of immune evolution from preneoplasia to lung adenocarcinoma. Repertoires were generated with immunoSEQ multiplex PCR, while TCRdb's copy carries only in-frame clones and drops some. The sample has roughly 38,000 clones, 74% seen once. Sequencing was performed on FFPE invasive lung adenocarcinoma tissue. These receptors came from a person between 60 and 70 years old with lung adenocarcinoma. Each CDR3 is given with its conserved first and last residue. D genes are given only for firm matches. Size is stated for part of the rows, as once, few or many counts, or as a class when the clone is expanded.

V gene	J gene	clone size	D gene	CDR3 DNA	CDR3 protein
TRBV10-2	TRBJ1-2	.	.	TGCGCCAGCAGTGAGCGGAACTATGGCTACACCTTC	CASSERNYGYTF
TRBV4-1	TRBJ1-5	.	TRBD1	TGCGCCAGCAGCCAATTAACAGGGGGCACTGGCAATCAGCCCCAGCATTTT	CASSQLTGGTGNQPQHF
TRBV14	TRBJ1-4	.	.	TGTGCCAGCAGCCAACCAAGGGCCACCCCAACTAATGAAAAACTGTTTTTT	CASSQPRATPTNEKLFF
TRBV29-1	TRBJ2-7	few	TRBD2	TGCAGCGTAAAAGCGGGAGAATCCGAGCAGTACTTC	CSVKAGESEQYF
TRBV11-2	TRBJ2-3	.	.	TGTGCCAGCATCCTAGGGCGGGCGGCTAGCACAGATACGCAGTATTTT	CASILGRAASTDTQYF
TRBV5-1	TRBJ2-7	.	.	TGCGCCAGCAGCTTGGATGGCGGAAGCTCCTACGAGCAGTACTTC	CASSLDGGSSYEQYF
TRBV30	TRBJ1-1	.	.	TGTGCCTGGAGTGTACGGGGGGGCACTGAAGCTTTCTTT	CAWSVRGGTEAFF
TRBV30	TRBJ1-1	.	.	TGTGCCTGGAGTGTACCGGAAGGTATACTCACTGAAGCTTTCTTT	CAWSVPEGILTEAFF
TRBV6-4	TRBJ2-1	.	TRBD2	TGTGCCAGCAGGAGGACGGAGCGGGGCTCCTACAATGAGCAGTTCTTC	CASRRTERGSYNEQFF
TRBV30	TRBJ1-3	.	TRBD1	TGTGCCTGGGGACAGGGGGGAAACACCATATATTTT	CAWGQGGNTIYF
TRBV30	TRBJ1-5	.	.	TGTGCCTGGAGTAGGGGCAGCGTCAATCAGCCCCAGCATTTT	CAWSRGSVNQPQHF
TRBV27	TRBJ1-4	.	.	TGTGCCAGCAGTTCCACCCGACAGTCCGGTGGAGAAAAACTGTTTTTT	CASSSTRQSGGEKLFF
TRBV4-2	TRBJ2-6	.	.	TGTGCCAGCAGCCTAGCAGGGTCCGGGGCCAACGTCCTGACTTTC	CASSLAGSGANVLTF
TRBV7-3	TRBJ1-5	once	.	TGTGCCAGCAGCTTAAAAAGTCGGAGCAATCAGCCCCAGCATTTT	CASSLKSRSNQPQHF
TRBV11-2	TRBJ1-2	few	.	TGTGCCAGCAGCGTAGGAGGTATTAATGGCTACACCTTC	CASSVGGINGYTF
TRBV9	TRBJ1-1	.	.	TGTGCCAGCAGCGTAGGCGCAGGAGGAGTGAACACTGAAGCTTTCTTT	CASSVGAGGVNTEAFF
TRBV9	TRBJ1-4	medium-sized	.	TGTGCCAGCAGCGTAGCGGCAGGGTGGGCTGAAAAACTGTTTTTT	CASSVAAGWAEKLFF
TRBV11-2	TRBJ2-7	once	TRBD2	TGTGCCAGCAGCTTTACTAGCGGGAGTAACAACGAGCAGTACTTC	CASSFTSGSNNEQYF
TRBV11-3	TRBJ2-7	once	.	TGTGCCAGCAGCTTAGAGGTTACGGCGGCCGTATACGAGCAGTACTTC	CASSLEVTAAVYEQYF
TRBV6-6	TRBJ2-7	few	.	TGTGCCAGCAGTTGGATGGGAGGGGGGCCCTACGAGCAGTACTTC	CASSWMGGGPYEQYF
TRBV28	TRBJ2-7	.	.	TGTGCCAGCAGTTTAGGGTTCGGGGCCCAGGGTGAGCAGTACTTC	CASSLGFGAQGEQYF
TRBV30	TRBJ2-7	few	.	TGTGCCTGGAGTGTACGAGCGAGATACTACGAGCAGTACTTC	CAWSVRARYYEQYF
TRBV6-4	TRBJ2-1	once	TRBD2	TGTGCCAGCAGTGAAACTAGCGGAGGGAACAATGAGCAGTTCTTC	CASSETSGGNNEQFF
TRBV4-1	TRBJ2-3	few	TRBD2	TGCGCCAGCAGCCAAGTCCCCCAGCTAGCGGGGGGCACAGATACGCAGTATTTT	CASSQVPQLAGGTDTQYF
TRBV9	TRBJ1-4	once	TRBD1	TGTGCCAGCAGCGCTAGAAGGGACAGCATTAATGAAAAACTGTTTTTT	CASSARRDSINEKLFF
TRBV28	TRBJ2-3	.	.	TGTGCCAGCACCACAGCAGCAGATACGCAGTATTTT	CASTTAADTQYF
TRBV5-1	TRBJ1-1	.	.	TGCGCCAGCAGCTTGACTGGCCCAAACACTGAAGCTTTCTTT	CASSLTGPNTEAFF
TRBV27	TRBJ2-7	.	.	TGTGCCAGCAGTTTATCCGCCAGACAGAACTACGAGCAGTACTTC	CASSLSARQNYEQYF
TRBV5-1	TRBJ1-1	.	TRBD1	TGCGCCAGCAGCCGACAGGGGATGAACACTGAAGCTTTCTTT	CASSRQGMNTEAFF
TRBV12-2	TRBJ1-2	.	.	TGTGCAAGTCGGGTCATAGCAGGCTACCTCTTC	CASRVIAGYLF
TRBV29-1	TRBJ2-2	.	TRBD2	TGCAGCGTTTCCCAGCGGGGGGGGAACACCGGGGAGCTGTTTTTT	CSVSQRGGNTGELFF
TRBV6-1	TRBJ1-5	.	.	TGTGCCAGCAGTGAACCGGGAATAAGCAATCAGCCCCAGCATTTT	CASSEPGISNQPQHF
TRBV6-4	TRBJ2-1	few	TRBD2	TGTGCCAGCAGTGAGACTAGCGGGGGGGGCAATGAGCAGTTCTTC	CASSETSGGGNEQFF
TRBV28	TRBJ2-2	.	.	TGTGCCAGCAGTTTTGCCGGGGAGCTGTTTTTT	CASSFAGELFF
TRBV5-4	TRBJ1-1	.	.	TGTGCCAGCAGCCTAGGACTGATTGACGAAGCTTTCTTT	CASSLGLIDEAFF
TRBV6-1	TRBJ2-7	.	.	TGTGCCAGCAGTGAAGGTACAGGGTCCCACGAGCAGTACTTC	CASSEGTGSHEQYF
TRBV14	TRBJ1-1	.	.	TGTGCCAGCAGCCAATTCGGGCTAAATGGGGAAGCTTTCTTT	CASSQFGLNGEAFF
TRBV27	TRBJ1-5	.	.	TGTGCCAGCAGTTACCTTAGCAATCAGCCCCAGCATTTT	CASSYLSNQPQHF
TRBV5-4	TRBJ2-5	.	.	TGTGCCAGCAGCCTAGCAGAGACCCAGTACTTC	CASSLAETQYF
TRBV9	TRBJ2-2	.	TRBD2	TGTGCCAGCGGCTCGGGACTAGCGGGAGGCGGGGAGCTGTTTTTT	CASGSGLAGGGELFF
TRBV7-8	TRBJ2-3	.	TRBD1	TGTGCCAGCAGCCGTGACAGGGGCACAGATACGCAGTATTTT	CASSRDRGTDTQYF
TRBV6-1	TRBJ1-2	.	.	TGTGCCAGCAATCAGGGTTATGGCTACACCTTC	CASNQGYGYTF